A selection of T cell receptor beta chains follows, all from one sample in a study of blood T cell repertoires in COVID-19. TCRdb's copy holds only in-frame clones and misses some; the assay was immunoSEQ multiplex PCR. Of over 200,000 clones listed, approximately 89% are singletons. Sequenced input: peripheral blood. Receptor source: a woman between 45 and 60 years old with acute or convalescent COVID-19. CDR3s include the opening cysteine and the closing phenylalanine or tryptophan. The D gene is left open where the match is weak. A row's size may be missing; if present it is once, few, many or a size class.

J: TRBJ2-2; size: .; D: TRBD2; V: TRBV19; DNA: TGTGCCAGTAGTCCCCTAGCGGGAGACGGGGAGCTGTTTTTT; CDR3: CASSPLAGDGELFF
J: TRBJ2-1; size: .; D: .; V: TRBV10-3; DNA: TGTGCCATCGGGCGGGACCCGACCTACAATGAGCAGTTCTTC; CDR3: CAIGRDPTYNEQFF
J: TRBJ1-2; size: once; D: .; V: TRBV15; DNA: TGTGCCACCAGCAGAGACAGGGAACGGAGCGGCTACACCTTC; CDR3: CATSRDRERSGYTF
J: TRBJ2-7; size: .; D: TRBD1; V: TRBV6-2/TRBV6-3; DNA: TGTGCCAGCAGTTACCCTGGGACAGGAACTTACGAGCAGTACTTC; CDR3: CASSYPGTGTYEQYF
J: TRBJ1-2; size: few; D: .; V: TRBV9; DNA: TGTGCCAGCAGCGCGCAGAGAACAGGGAAAAACTATGGCTACACCTTC; CDR3: CASSAQRTGKNYGYTF
J: TRBJ1-1; size: once; D: .; V: TRBV7-8; DNA: TGTGCCAGCAGCTCGACATTGAACACTGAAGCTTTCTTT; CDR3: CASSSTLNTEAFF
J: TRBJ2-7; size: .; D: TRBD2; V: TRBV19; DNA: TGTGCCAGTAGGACTAGCGGAAACTCCTACGAGCAGTACTTC; CDR3: CASRTSGNSYEQYF
J: TRBJ2-5; size: .; D: TRBD1; V: TRBV27; DNA: TGTGCCAGCAGTCCGGGACAGTTCGAAGAGACCCAGTACTTC; CDR3: CASSPGQFEETQYF
J: TRBJ1-2; size: .; D: TRBD1; V: TRBV4-1; DNA: TGCGCCAGCAGCGAATCGGGACAGGGAAACTATGGCTACACCTTC; CDR3: CASSESGQGNYGYTF
J: TRBJ2-7; size: once; D: TRBD1; V: TRBV24-1; DNA: TGTGCCACCAGTGACCCTAGACAGGGGGCACACGAGCAGTACTTC; CDR3: CATSDPRQGAHEQYF
J: TRBJ1-6; size: .; D: .; V: TRBV4-1; DNA: TGCGCCAGCAGCCAAGAGACAGCCGCTTATTCACCCCTCCACTTT; CDR3: CASSQETAAYSPLHF
J: TRBJ2-7; size: .; D: .; V: TRBV4-2; DNA: TGTGCCAGCAGCCAAGTCTTAGGGGATCGCGAGCAGTACTTC; CDR3: CASSQVLGDREQYF
J: TRBJ2-5; size: .; D: TRBD2; V: TRBV5-1; DNA: TGCGCCAGCAGCTTAGGACTAGCGGGACCAGAGACCCAGTACTTC; CDR3: CASSLGLAGPETQYF
J: TRBJ1-2; size: .; D: TRBD1; V: TRBV7-9; DNA: TGTGCCAGCAGCTCCTTGGACAGGGCCTATGGCTACACCTTC; CDR3: CASSSLDRAYGYTF
J: TRBJ1-1; size: .; D: .; V: TRBV28; DNA: TGTGCCAGCGGTTACAGGCACACTGAAGCTTTCTTT; CDR3: CASGYRHTEAFF
J: TRBJ2-1; size: once; D: TRBD2; V: TRBV7-3; DNA: TGTGCCAGCAGCATCGGACTAGCGGGAGCGGGCGAGCAGTTCTTC; CDR3: CASSIGLAGAGEQFF
J: TRBJ1-3; size: .; D: TRBD1; V: TRBV3-1/TRBV3-2; DNA: TGTGCCAGCAGCCAGCCTGGGACAGGAGGAAACACCATATATTTT; CDR3: CASSQPGTGGNTIYF
J: TRBJ2-1; size: .; D: TRBD2; V: TRBV27; DNA: TGTGCCAGCAGGAACCAGGAGCGGGGTCACTACAATGAGCAGTTCTTC; CDR3: CASRNQERGHYNEQFF
J: TRBJ2-7; size: once; D: TRBD2; V: TRBV28; DNA: TGTGCCAGCACCCCTGGGGGGCTAGCGGGAGGTGGGGCCTACGAGCAGTACTTC; CDR3: CASTPGGLAGGGAYEQYF
J: TRBJ2-2; size: .; D: TRBD2; V: TRBV27; DNA: TGTGCCAGCAGTCTATCTACTAGCGGGATATATACCGGGGAGCTGTTTTTT; CDR3: CASSLSTSGIYTGELFF
J: TRBJ2-5; size: once; D: .; V: TRBV29-1; DNA: TGCAGCGTTGATAGGGGTACGGTCCAAGAGACCCAGTACTTC; CDR3: CSVDRGTVQETQYF
J: TRBJ1-1; size: once; D: TRBD1; V: TRBV5-3; DNA: TGTGCCAGAAGCCGGACAGGGGTCAAGGGGGACACTGAAGCTTTCTTT; CDR3: CARSRTGVKGDTEAFF
J: TRBJ1-1; size: .; D: .; V: TRBV15; DNA: TGTGCCACCTTGGACAGTTTGACTTGGAACACTGAAGCTTTCTTT; CDR3: CATLDSLTWNTEAFF
J: TRBJ2-1; size: .; D: TRBD2; V: TRBV7-3; DNA: TGTGCCAGCAGCGCCACGGGACTAGCGGTCGGGCAGTTCTTC; CDR3: CASSATGLAVGQFF